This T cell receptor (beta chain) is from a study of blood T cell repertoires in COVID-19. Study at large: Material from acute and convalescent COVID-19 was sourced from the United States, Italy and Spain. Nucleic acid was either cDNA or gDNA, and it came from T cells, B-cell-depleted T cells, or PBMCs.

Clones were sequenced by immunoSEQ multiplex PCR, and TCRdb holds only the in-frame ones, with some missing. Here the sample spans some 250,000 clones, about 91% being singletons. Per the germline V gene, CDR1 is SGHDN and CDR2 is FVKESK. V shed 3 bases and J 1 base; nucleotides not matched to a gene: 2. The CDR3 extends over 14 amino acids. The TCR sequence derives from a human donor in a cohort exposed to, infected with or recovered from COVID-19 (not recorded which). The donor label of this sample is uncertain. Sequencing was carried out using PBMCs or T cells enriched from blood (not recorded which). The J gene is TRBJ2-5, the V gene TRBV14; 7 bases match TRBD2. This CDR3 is CASSQGGFQETQYF. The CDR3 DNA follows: TGTGCCAGCAGCCAGGGGGGGTTCCAAGAGACCCAGTACTTC.